The 10 T cell receptor beta chains below all came from one sample that was sequenced in a study of identical twins. MiXCR, applied by TCRdb to the 5' RACE reads, yields one record per CDR3 protein. The repertoire holds under 300,000 distinct CDR3 sequences, with more than 9.5% as singletons. These data were also reused for a study on yellow fever vaccine responses in identical twins.

The sequenced sample consisted of memory (CD45RO+) T cells sorted from blood. The receptors come from a woman aged 18-29 years in good health.

V gene TRBV6-2 or TRBV6-3 combines with J gene TRBJ2-1, with 12 bases identical to TRBD1. Germline-derived CDR1 and CDR2 are MNHEY and SVGEGT. Trimming removed 5 bases from V and 8 bases from J; junction bases left unmatched: 7. The CDR3 is 15 amino acids. In nucleotides, the CDR3 is TGTGCCAGCAGTACGGGGGGACAGGGGGCACATGAGCAGTTCTTC. It specifies CASSTGGQGAHEQFF.

This clonotype was found a few times. The CDR3 coding sequence is TGTGCCAGCAGTTCCTCAGAGAACACTGAAGCTTTCTTT. As protein: CASSSSENTEAFF. V usage is TRBV6-2 or TRBV6-3 and J usage is TRBJ1-1; no reliable D call. With 4 bases removed from V and 1 base from J, the gap between germline ends came to 7 bases. This CDR3 comprises 13 residues. Germline V gene data show CDR1 as MNHEY and CDR2 as SVGEGT.

This sequence joins TRBV4-2 and TRBJ2-3; D call uncertain. Germline lookup yields CDR1 LGHNA and CDR2 YNFKEQ. Trimming pared 2 bases from V and 1 base from J, leaving 7 bases between. This CDR3 region has 14 residues. The CDR3 reads CASSQKEGTDTQYF. The CDR3 DNA is TGTGCCAGCAGCCAAAAAGAGGGCACAGATACGCAGTATTTT.

The V and J genes are TRBV12-3 or TRBV12-4 and TRBJ2-1; 10 bases fit TRBD2. J gave up 9 bases and V 5 bases, and 7 bases lay outside the gene matches. The CDR3 is 14 amino acids. CDR3 amino acids: CASSGASGRSEQFF. The DNA for the CDR3 is TGTGCCAGCAGTGGGGCTAGCGGGAGAAGTGAGCAGTTCTTC.

The V call is TRBV20-1, the J call TRBJ1-6, with D unresolved. This CDR3 spans 15 amino acids. Trimming cost V 1 base and J 10 bases, with 17 bases left between them. Germline V gene sequence: CDR1 DFQATT, CDR2 SNEGSKA (reference sequence). The CDR3 nucleotides read TGCAGTGCTAGAGGACCCGGGAGTGGTAAATCACCCCTCCACTTT. Residues: CSARGPGSGKSPLHF.

This clonotype was counted a few times. The genes are TRBV2 and TRBJ2-5; perhaps TRBD2 as D (6 bases). Germline loops: CDR1 SNHLY, CDR2 FYNNEI. CDR3 length equals 15 residues. Trimming took 3 bases from V and 2 from J, leaving 13 bases between them. This CDR3 is CASSERPGRQETQYF. The CDR3 DNA reads TGTGCCAGCAGTGAGCGTCCAGGGAGGCAAGAGACCCAGTACTTC.

The J gene is TRBJ2-5, the V gene TRBV28; D is tentatively TRBD1 or TRBD2 (5 bases each). Germline CDR1 and CDR2: MDHEN and SYDVKM. Trimming shortened V by 3 bases and J by 2 bases, and 13 bases separated the two germline ends. The CDR3 contains 15 residues. The CDR3 protein is CASSFGTGAQETQYF. The CDR3 DNA follows: TGTGCCAGCAGTTTTGGTACCGGGGCGCAAGAGACCCAGTACTTC.

The chain joins TRBV24-1 to TRBJ1-5, with 10 bases aligning to TRBD1. Germline V gene data show CDR1 as KGHDR and CDR2 as SFDVKD. The junction had 5 bases not matched to a gene; V was cut back by 2 bases and J by 5 bases. The CDR3 totals 16 residues. The CDR3 protein is CATSDSRQGAYQPQHF. The CDR3 coding sequence is TGTGCCACCAGTGATTCGCGACAGGGGGCTTATCAGCCCCAGCATTTT.

The gene calls are TRBV5-1 and TRBJ2-5; 7 bases align to TRBD2. This CDR3 is built from 15 residues. CDR1 is SGHRS and CDR2 is YFSETQ in the germline V gene. V lost 0 bases, J lost 2 bases, and 4 bases stayed unmatched. The CDR3, as DNA: TGCGCCAGCAGCTTGGTATCAGCGGGACAAGAGACCCAGTACTTC. It translates to CASSLVSAGQETQYF.

This CDR3 reads CASSASEGYNSPLHF. Here the CDR3 DNA reads TGTGCCAGCAGCGCAAGTGAGGGGTATAATTCACCCCTCCACTTT. V is TRBV11-2 and J is TRBJ1-6; maybe TRBD1 (5 bases). The germline gives CDR1 SGHAT, CDR2 FQNNGV. Trimming removed 5 bases from V and 4 bases from J, with 12 bases in between. The CDR3 spans 15 residues.